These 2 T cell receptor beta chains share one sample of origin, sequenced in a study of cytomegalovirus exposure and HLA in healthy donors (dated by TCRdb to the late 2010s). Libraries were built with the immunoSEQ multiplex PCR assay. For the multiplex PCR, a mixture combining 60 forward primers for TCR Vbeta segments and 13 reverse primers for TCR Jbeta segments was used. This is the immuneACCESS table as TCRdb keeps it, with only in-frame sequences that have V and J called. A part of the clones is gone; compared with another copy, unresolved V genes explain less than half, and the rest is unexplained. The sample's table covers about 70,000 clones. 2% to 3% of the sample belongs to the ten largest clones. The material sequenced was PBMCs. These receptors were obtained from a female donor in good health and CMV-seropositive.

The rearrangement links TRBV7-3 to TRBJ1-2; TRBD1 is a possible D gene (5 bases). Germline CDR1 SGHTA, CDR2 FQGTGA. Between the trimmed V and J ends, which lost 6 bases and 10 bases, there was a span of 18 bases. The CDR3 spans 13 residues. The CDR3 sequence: CASSTGTTGVYTF. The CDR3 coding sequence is TGTGCCAGCAGTACCGGGACCACGGGGGTCTACACCTTC.

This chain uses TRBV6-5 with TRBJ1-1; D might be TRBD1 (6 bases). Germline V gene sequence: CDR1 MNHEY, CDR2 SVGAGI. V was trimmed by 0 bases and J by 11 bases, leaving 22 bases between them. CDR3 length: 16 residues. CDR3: CASSYSPDGQLGPAFF. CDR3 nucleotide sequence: TGTGCCAGCAGTTACTCTCCAGATGGACAGCTCGGGCCGGCTTTCTTT.